This is a list of T cell receptor beta chains from one sample in a study of cytomegalovirus exposure and HLA in healthy donors. Here immunoSEQ multiplex PCR was the method, and the copy in TCRdb shows in-frame clones only, minus some. The sample table sets out 70,000 or so clones. The source material was PBMCs. Source of these receptors: a man aged 35 to 55 in good health and CMV-seronegative. CDR3s include the opening cysteine and the closing phenylalanine or tryptophan. D genes are given only for firm matches.

TRBV19	TRBJ1-2	-	CASCNGRGNYGYTF	TGTGCCAGTTGCAACGGACGGGGTAACTATGGCTACACCTTC
TRBV19	TRBJ2-7	TRBD2	CASSIALFQRGRTYEQYF	TGTGCCAGTAGTATAGCCCTCTTTCAGCGGGGGAGGACCTACGAGCAGTACTTC
TRBV10-3	TRBJ2-1	-	CAITAGLRGNEQFF	TGTGCCATCACGGCGGGATTGAGGGGCAATGAGCAGTTCTTC
TRBV30	TRBJ2-1	TRBD1	CAWTRDRVGEQFF	TGTGCCTGGACGCGGGACAGGGTGGGTGAGCAGTTCTTC
TRBV7-9	TRBJ1-2	-	CASSLEGPSLTF	TGTGCCAGCAGCTTAGAGGGGCCCTCCCTTACCTTC
TRBV19	TRBJ1-2	-	CASDGGGYTF	TGTGCCAGCGACGGAGGTGGCTACACCTTC
TRBV19	TRBJ1-2	TRBD1	CASNQGAGGYTF	TGTGCCAGTAATCAGGGGGCGGGGGGCTACACCTTC
TRBV5-6	TRBJ2-3	TRBD2	CASSLLAGGTDTQYF	TGTGCCAGCAGCCTACTAGCGGGGGGGACAGATACGCAGTATTTT
TRBV9	TRBJ2-5	-	CASSSGIQETQYF	TGTGCCAGCAGCTCGGGGATCCAAGAGACCCAGTACTTC
TRBV5-4	TRBJ1-3	-	CASSLAGTHGNTIYF	TGTGCCAGCAGCTTGGCCGGGACACACGGAAACACCATATATTTT
TRBV18	TRBJ1-4	-	CASSPRSLEKLFF	TGTGCCAGCTCACCGCGTAGCTTAGAAAAACTGTTTTTT
TRBV11-2	TRBJ2-3	TRBD2	CASSPREGDTQYF	TGTGCCAGCAGCCCCCGGGAGGGGGATACGCAGTATTTT
TRBV6-5	TRBJ2-1	TRBD2	CASSGLADEQFF	TGTGCCAGCAGTGGACTAGCTGATGAGCAGTTCTTC
TRBV4-3	TRBJ2-7	TRBD2	CASSQDRSGGRSFLEQYF	TGCGCCAGCAGCCAAGATCGATCGGGCGGGAGGTCTTTCTTAGAGCAGTACTTC
TRBV5-1	TRBJ2-7	-	CASSTDNYEQYF	TGCGCCAGCAGCACGGACAACTACGAGCAGTACTTC
TRBV10-2	TRBJ2-2	-	CASSEVRGPGELFF	TGCGCCAGCAGTGAAGTCAGGGGTCCCGGGGAGCTGTTTTTT
TRBV5-8	TRBJ2-1	TRBD2	CASSPSSAGDYNEQFF	TGTGCCAGCAGCCCTTCCTCAGCGGGGGATTACAATGAGCAGTTCTTC
TRBV9	TRBJ2-1	-	CASSGGASSYNEQFF	TGTGCCAGCAGCGGCGGGGCGAGCTCCTACAATGAGCAGTTCTTC
TRBV29-1	TRBJ2-7	TRBD1	CSVDGGTGTTYEQYF	TGCAGCGTTGATGGGGGGACAGGGACTACCTACGAGCAGTACTTC
TRBV5-1	TRBJ2-3	-	CASSLGQLSTDTQYF	TGCGCCAGCAGCTTGGGACAGCTTAGCACAGATACGCAGTATTTT
TRBV6-5	TRBJ2-7	TRBD1	CASRDRDREVYEQYF	TGTGCCAGCAGAGACCGGGACAGGGAGGTCTACGAGCAGTACTTC
TRBV2	TRBJ2-5	-	CASSETVEQYF	TGTGCCAGCAGTGAGACTGTTGAGCAGTACTTC
TRBV5-4	TRBJ1-1	TRBD1	CASSLEGARNTEAFF	TGTGCCAGCAGCTTAGAGGGGGCGAGAAACACTGAAGCTTTCTTT
TRBV30	TRBJ2-5	-	CAWSVLNELYF	TGTGCCTGGAGTGTACTGAATGAGTTGTACTTC
TRBV5-4	TRBJ1-1	TRBD1	CASSRDRGGSEAFF	TGTGCCAGCAGCCGGGACAGGGGGGGATCTGAAGCTTTCTTT
TRBV19	TRBJ2-6	-	CASQSGFGANVLTF	TGTGCCAGCCAGTCAGGCTTTGGGGCCAACGTCCTGACTTTC
TRBV30	TRBJ1-6	-	CAWAPGANSPLHF	TGTGCCTGGGCCCCAGGGGCTAATTCACCCCTCCACTTT
TRBV10-3	TRBJ2-3	TRBD2	CAISEPPHASGDSYTDTQYF	TGTGCCATCAGTGAGCCCCCACATGCTAGCGGGGACTCCTACACAGATACGCAGTATTTT
TRBV5-1	TRBJ2-4	TRBD2	CASSDDRVRASGGENIQYF	TGCGCCAGCAGCGATGACAGGGTCCGAGCTAGCGGGGGGGAAAACATTCAGTACTTC